These 32 T cell receptor beta chains came from one sample sequenced in a study of T cells in Graves' hyperthyroidism and ophthalmopathy. There were TCR beta CDR3 regions amplified from RNA transcripts. First-round RT-PCR targeting the TCR CDR3 was performed with the HTBI primer set. TCRdb recomputed calls from the multiplex PCR reads with MiXCR, one row per CDR3 protein. The sample records 350,000 to 400,000 distinct CDR3 sequences, 19% being singletons. The sequencing sample was made of blood. These receptors were taken from a woman aged 18-29 years with Graves' hyperthyroidism.

This clonotype was detected ten times or more. The chain employs TRBV19 and TRBJ2-7; 7 nucleotides agree with TRBD1. J was trimmed by 3 bases and V by 7 bases; bases with no gene match: 9. CDR1 is LNHDA, CDR2 SQIVND, per germline (reference sequence). This CDR3 is built from 14 residues. CDR3 protein: CASKRTGKGYEQYF. DNA of the CDR3: TGTGCCAGTAAGAGGACAGGCAAAGGCTACGAGCAGTACTTC. The full variable domain, rest sourced from reference TRBV19 and TRBJ2-7, is DGGITQSPKYLFRKEGQNVTLSCEQNLNHDAMYWYRQDPGQGLRLIYYSQIVNDFQKGDIAEGYSVSREKKESFPLTVTSAQKNPTAFYLCASKRTGKGYEQYFGPGTRLTVT.

This clonotype was seen at least ten times. The chain links TRBV20-1 to TRBJ1-1; D call uncertain. Germline assignment: CDR1 DFQATT and CDR2 SNEGSKA (reference sequence). This CDR3 contains 14 residues. V dropped 4 bases and J dropped 3 bases, with 15 bases sitting between them. CDR3 amino acids: CSAKMDGGYTEAFF. Written as DNA, the CDR3 is TGCAGTGCTAAGATGGACGGAGGGTACACTGAAGCTTTCTTT.

A note on this clonotype: Since a much larger clone is just one base distant, this may be a read error. J is TRBJ1-1 and V is TRBV12-3 or TRBV12-4; TRBD1 is a possible D gene (5 bases). The CDR3 is 14 amino acids. The CDR3 nucleotides are TGTGCCAGCCGCTACGACCTCGTGGGGCCTGAAGCTTGCTTT. It specifies CASRYDLVGPEACF.

The sample holds many counts of this clonotype. The chain is built from TRBV10-3 and TRBJ1-5, with TRBD1 identical over 10 bases. V shed 0 bases and J 4 bases; nucleotides not matched to a gene: 6. The CDR3 totals 17 residues. In germline, CDR1 is ENHRY, CDR2 SYGVKD. The CDR3: CAISESYRTGGNQPQHF. CDR3 coding DNA: TGTGCCATCAGTGAGTCATATAGGACAGGGGGAAATCAGCCCCAGCATTTT.

In its sample, this clonotype was seen many times. The chain carries TRBV12-3 or TRBV12-4 and TRBJ2-7, with unresolved D. V was trimmed by 0 bases and J by 0 bases, leaving 15 bases between them. The CDR3 extends over 17 amino acids. CDR3 in amino acids: CASSLALLNDGSYEQYF. The CDR3 region has the DNA TGTGCCAGCAGTTTAGCCCTTTTGAATGACGGCTCCTACGAGCAGTACTTC.

This clonotype was counted many times. The DNA of the CDR3 is TGTGCCAGCAGTGTTGATTCAGACACTGAAGCTTTCTTT. Encoded protein: CASSVDSDTEAFF. The chain is built from TRBV2 and TRBJ1-1, with unresolved D. The V end lost 4 bases, the J end lost 3 bases, and 9 bases lay between the germline ends. The CDR3 has 13 amino acids. Germline V gene sequence: CDR1 SNHLY, CDR2 FYNNEI.

This sequence joins TRBV12-3 or TRBV12-4 and TRBJ1-1; tentative D call: TRBD1 (6 bases). V lost 5 bases to trimming and J lost 3 bases, with 13 bases between them. CDR3 length: 14 amino acids. The CDR3 here is CASSPQGAHTEAFF. In nucleotides, the CDR3 is TGTGCCAGCAGTCCACAGGGCGCGCACACTGAAGCTTTCTTT.

The table lists this clonotype with many counts. The chain has TRBV6-1 and TRBJ1-2; D not resolved. V was shortened by 1 base and J by 8 bases, with 11 bases between the two germline ends. CDR1 is MNHNS, CDR2 SASEGT, per germline. The CDR3 sequence is 13 residues long. CDR3: CASSEVGRSGYTF. CDR3 DNA sequence: TGTGCCAGCAGTGAAGTTGGCAGATCGGGCTACACCTTC.

This clonotype is a singleton in its sample. The CDR3 loop is CASRTGGNNQPQHF. DNA of the CDR3: TGTGCCAGCAGGACAGGGGGCAACAATCAGCCCCAGCATTTT. This chain links TRBV12-3 or TRBV12-4 with TRBJ1-5, with 10 bases aligning to TRBD1. With 6 bases clipped from V and 3 bases from J, the junction kept 2 bases outside the gene matches. This CDR3 contains 14 residues.

This clonotype was observed many times. The chain recombines TRBV20-1 with TRBJ2-5, with D tentatively TRBD2 (7 bases). The CDR3 is made up of 15 amino acids. The V gene lost 0 bases and the J gene lost 7 bases, with 18 bases spanning the gap. The germline V gene encodes CDR1 DFQATT and CDR2 SNEGSKA (reference sequence). CDR3 sequence: CSARDLGGARRTQYF. The CDR3 DNA follows: TGCAGTGCTAGAGATTTGGGGGGGGCCCGTCGGACCCAGTACTTC.

This clonotype has ten or more counts. The chain combines TRBV28 with TRBJ1-2; 7 bases are a match to TRBD1. This CDR3 has 14 residues. The V and J ends lost 6 bases and 3 bases, in that order; junction bases with no gene match: 7. Germline V lookup: CDR1 MDHEN, CDR2 SYDVKM. The CDR3 DNA is TGTGCCAGCAGCCCGGAACAGGGGTACTATGGCTACACCTTC. Its translation: CASSPEQGYYGYTF.

Many counts were recorded for this clonotype. The genes are TRBV6-1 and TRBJ2-7; the D is unclear. Germline assignment: CDR1 MNHNS and CDR2 SASEGT. With 2 bases removed from V and 6 bases from J, the gap between germline ends came to 5 bases. The CDR3 spans 11 residues. This chain's CDR3 is CASSERVEQYF. CDR3 in DNA: TGTGCCAGCAGTGAAAGGGTCGAGCAGTACTTC.

This clonotype has ten or more counts. This chain links TRBV30 with TRBJ2-2; D is unresolved. CDR3 length: 14 amino acids. Trimming shortened V by 6 bases and J by 6 bases, and 17 bases separated the two germline ends. Germline loops: CDR1 GTSNPN, CDR2 SVGIG (reference sequence). CDR3 DNA: TGTGCCTGTCGCGGCTGGGGAACCGCCGGGGAGCTGTTTTTT. Translated: CACRGWGTAGELFF.

This clonotype was recorded a few times. Being one base from a much bigger clone, this may be a read error. The chain is built from TRBV7-2 and TRBJ1-5; D is perhaps TRBD1 (6 bases). CDR1 and CDR2 (germline): SGHTA, FQGNSA. This CDR3 spans 14 amino acids. CDR3 sequence reads: CASSSQGRGQSQHF. The DNA for the CDR3 is TGTGCCAGCAGCTCACAGGGTCGAGGTCAGTCCCAGCATTTT. Using reference TRBV7-2 and TRBJ1-5 for the parts outside the CDR3, the full variable domain is GAGVSQSPSNKVTEKGKDVELRCDPISGHTALYWYRQSLGQGLEFLIYFQGNSAPDKSGLPSDRFSAERTGGSVSTLTIQRTQQEDSAVYLCASSSQGRGQSQHFGDGTRLSIL.

The V gene is TRBV6-1, the J gene TRBJ2-5; a possible D gene is TRBD1 (6 bases). Looked up from germline, CDR1 is MNHNS and CDR2 is SASEGT. The V gene lost 2 bases and the J gene lost 1 base, with 20 bases spanning the gap. CDR3 length: 18 amino acids. The chain's CDR3 is CASSEWVAGTIRQETQYF. CDR3 coding DNA: TGTGCCAGCAGTGAATGGGTGGCCGGGACAATCCGCCAAGAGACCCAGTACTTC.

This clonotype was observed at least ten times. The chain links TRBV4-1 to TRBJ1-5; 7 positions match TRBD1. The CDR3 has 16 amino acids. Germline assignment: CDR1 MGHRA and CDR2 YSYEKL. Losses at the gene ends were 0 bases for V and 7 bases for J; bases not matched to a gene: 9. CDR3 protein: CASSQEAGGGGQPQHF. DNA for the CDR3: TGCGCCAGCAGCCAAGAGGCAGGGGGAGGAGGACAGCCCCAGCATTTT.

This clonotype was detected many times. The CDR3 region is CASKDTFTNTEAFF. DNA for the CDR3: TGCGCCAGCAAGGACACTTTTACGAACACTGAAGCTTTCTTT. The chain combines TRBV5-1 with TRBJ1-1; D may be TRBD1 (5 bases). Trimming shortened V by 6 bases and J by 1 base, and 13 bases separated the two germline ends. The germline V gene has CDR1 SGHRS and CDR2 YFSETQ. The CDR3 runs to 14 residues.

In the case of this clonotype: This could be a read error, since a much larger clone is one nucleotide away. This chain links TRBV5-1 with TRBJ2-2, with 8 positions matching TRBD2. The V gene end was trimmed by 3 bases and the J gene end by 4 bases; junction bases not matched to a gene: 5. The CDR3 consists of 15 residues. CDR1 is SGHRS, CDR2 YFSETQ, per germline. CDR3: CASSSGGERTGELFF. The DNA for the CDR3 is TGCGCCAGCAGCTCCGGGGGGGAGCGCACCGGGGAGCTGTTTTTT. Full variable domain (rest looked up from reference TRBV5-1 and TRBJ2-2): KAGVTQTPRYLIKTRGQQVTLSCSPISGHRSVSWYQQTPGQGLQFLFEYFSETQRNKGNFPGRFSGRQFSNSRSEMNVSTLELGDSALYLCASSSGGERTGELFFGEGSRLTVL.

About this clonotype: The junction does not match germline at one end; this may be a read error. The rearrangement links TRBV6-1 to TRBJ1-1, with D perhaps TRBD1 (6 bases). The CDR3 is 13 amino acids. Germline assignment: CDR1 MNHNS and CDR2 SASEGT. CDR3 nucleotides: TGTGCCAGCAGCCAATTCTCCGGGACACCGCTCTCCTTT. Translation gives CASSQFSGTPLSF.

This clonotype was counted at least ten times. This rearrangement joins TRBV28 to TRBJ1-1; D not certain. In germline, CDR1 is MDHEN, CDR2 SYDVKM. The CDR3 contains 13 residues. Trimming cost V 3 bases and J 4 bases, with 9 bases left between them. The CDR3, as DNA: TGTGCCAGCAGTTTCGAGGGTAGCACTGAAGCTTTCTTT. It codes for CASSFEGSTEAFF.

This clonotype has a handful of counts. Since a much larger clone is just one base distant, this may be a read error. The rearrangement links TRBV29-1 to TRBJ1-1; D ambiguous. The germline V gene has CDR1 SQVTM and CDR2 ANQGSEA. The CDR3 sequence is 11 residues long. The CDR3 loop reads CSVLQNTEACF. CDR3 nucleotide sequence: TGCAGCGTCCTACAGAACACTGAAGCTTGCTTT. Together with reference TRBV29-1 and TRBJ1-1, the CDR3 gives the full variable domain: SAVISQKPSRDICQRGTSLTIQCQVDSQVTMMFWYRQQPGQSLTLIATANQGSEATYESGFVIDKFPISRPNLTFSTLTVSNMSPEDSSIYLCSVLQNTEACFGQGTRLTVV.

This clonotype occurred a few times. The chain combines TRBV18 with TRBJ2-7; a weak D match, TRBD1 (6 bases). CDR1 and CDR2 (germline): KGHSH, LQKENI. The V end was cut by 3 bases, the J end by 2 bases, with 11 bases between. The CDR3 loop spans 14 amino acids. In DNA, the CDR3 is TGTGCCAGCTCACCCCAGGGGCGAACCTACGAGCAGTACTTC. This translates into CASSPQGRTYEQYF.

This clonotype was counted at least ten times. The chain uses TRBV6-1 and TRBJ1-2; D call uncertain. This CDR3 comprises 15 residues. CDR1 is MNHNS, CDR2 SASEGT, per germline. Trimming removed 7 bases at V and 0 bases at J, with 15 bases between. The CDR3: CASTAWRDPNYGYTF. The CDR3 DNA is TGTGCCAGCACCGCCTGGCGCGACCCTAACTATGGCTACACCTTC.

This clonotype was seen at least ten times. The rearrangement links TRBV9 to TRBJ2-7, with D possibly matching TRBD2 (7 bases). Trimming stripped 10 bases from V and 4 bases from J, with 15 bases between. This CDR3 spans 12 amino acids. Germline CDR1 and CDR2: SGDLS and YYNGEE. CDR3 in amino acids: CAPGGPYYEQYF. The CDR3, as DNA: TGTGCCCCCGGGGGGCCCTATTACGAGCAGTACTTC.

This clonotype was counted at least ten times. V and J are TRBV20-1 and TRBJ1-1, with D unresolved. CDR1 and CDR2 (germline): DFQATT, SNEGSKA (reference sequence). This CDR3 has 15 residues. V was trimmed by 0 bases and J by 6 bases, leaving 17 bases between them. CDR3: CSARDGEGGIPEAFF. DNA of the CDR3: TGCAGTGCTAGAGACGGGGAGGGCGGGATACCTGAAGCTTTCTTT.

This clonotype came up many times. The chain has TRBV6-5 and TRBJ1-3; a possible D gene is TRBD1 (5 bases). The CDR3 has 16 amino acids. Deletions cut 6 bases from V and 0 bases from J, with 15 bases between. Germline V gene data show CDR1 as MNHEY and CDR2 as SVGAGI. The CDR3 DNA reads TGTGCCAGCAGAAACGCGGGGGGAATCTCTGGAAACACCATATATTTT. Protein sequence: CASRNAGGISGNTIYF.

This clonotype was picked up many times. The chain joins TRBV27 to TRBJ2-5; the match to TRBD1 covers 7 bases. Germline trimming cut 7 bases from V and 2 bases from J; bases unmatched to any gene: 7. The germline V gene has CDR1 MNHEY and CDR2 SMNVEV (reference sequence). The CDR3 consists of 14 residues. The CDR3 nucleotides are TGTGCCAGCACCCCGACAGGGAATCAAGAGACCCAGTACTTC. This gives the protein CASTPTGNQETQYF.

The chain couples TRBV7-9 to TRBJ2-7; D gene uncertain. Per germline, CDR1 SEHNR and CDR2 FQNEAQ (reference sequence). Trimming cost V 2 bases and J 4 bases, with 9 bases left between them. CDR3 size: 13 residues. Here the CDR3 reads CASSLTLEYEQYF. CDR3 nucleotide sequence: TGTGCCAGCAGCTTAACCTTGGAATACGAGCAGTACTTC.

This clonotype has more than one count but fewer than ten. V is TRBV20-1 and J is TRBJ2-2, with TRBD2 as a possible D gene (6 bases). Germline V gives CDR1 DFQATT, CDR2 SNEGSKA (reference sequence). The V end lost 0 bases, the J end lost 1 base, and 12 bases lay between the germline ends. This CDR3 comprises 16 residues. The CDR3 sequence is CSARDQRRGNTGELFF. CDR3 bases: TGCAGTGCTAGAGATCAGAGGAGGGGGAACACCGGGGAGCTGTTTTTT.

This clonotype was seen many times. The chain carries TRBV2 and TRBJ1-5; possible D gene TRBD1, 5 bases. The V gene lost 4 bases and the J gene lost 1 base, with 17 bases spanning the gap. The CDR3 contains 17 residues. In germline, CDR1 is SNHLY, CDR2 FYNNEI. CDR3: CASSGNPPGMSNQPQHF. The CDR3 DNA is TGTGCCAGCAGTGGGAATCCCCCAGGGATGAGCAATCAGCCCCAGCATTTT.

Ten or more counts support this clonotype. The V and J genes are TRBV5-4 and TRBJ1-2, with 10 bases identical to TRBD1. The CDR3 runs to 16 residues. CDR1 and CDR2 (germline): SGHNT, YYREEE (reference sequence). V trimming: 4 bases; J trimming: 4 bases; junction bases outside the gene matches: 10. CDR3 loop: CASSPSLGTGAYGYTF. For the CDR3, the DNA is TGTGCCAGCAGCCCGTCTCTGGGGACAGGGGCCTATGGCTACACCTTC.

The rearrangement joins TRBV6-5 to TRBJ1-1; D is ambiguous. The CDR3 has 14 amino acids. The V and J ends lost 2 bases and 1 base respectively, with 8 bases between them. Germline assignment: CDR1 MNHEY and CDR2 SVGAGI. The CDR3 spells CASSYTQENTEAFF. CDR3 DNA: TGTGCCAGCAGTTACACTCAGGAGAACACTGAAGCTTTCTTT.